A selection of T cell receptor beta chains follows, all from one sample in a study of T cell repertoires in cytomegalovirus infection. TCRdb reanalysed the reads using MiXCR and keeps one entry per CDR3 protein. The sample lists roughly 240,000 distinct CDR3 sequences, 6% to 8% seen once, with about 6% in the top ten. The sequenced material came from PBMCs. The receptors derive from a human donor in good health (CMV status not recorded). Some clones in this sample may be carry-over from other donors' samples. Both conserved end residues are part of each CDR3. The order of the fields is V gene, clone size, J gene, D gene, CDR3 DNA, CDR3 protein. D genes are given only for firm matches. For some rows the clone size is stated as once, few or many, or as a class when expanded; others skip it.

TRBV7-2	many	TRBJ2-2	.	TGTGCCAGCAGCTCCCAACTGGGCTCGGGTTACGGGGAGCTGTTTTTT	CASSSQLGSGYGELFF
TRBV6-1	many	TRBJ2-1	TRBD2	TGTGCCAGCAGTGACGGTGCGGGGGGTCCGTTCTTC	CASSDGAGGPFF
TRBV14	many	TRBJ2-3	.	TGTGCCAGCAGCACGACTAGTACGCAGTATTTT	CASSTTSTQYF
TRBV30	many	TRBJ1-2	TRBD1	TGTGCCTGGGATGGGGGGACAGGGGGCTACACCTTC	CAWDGGTGGYTF
TRBV29-1	many	TRBJ1-4	.	TGCAGCGTTGAGACGCCGGGGACCATTAATGAAAAACTGTTTTTT	CSVETPGTINEKLFF
TRBV5-1	many	TRBJ2-7	TRBD1	TGCGCCAGCAGCTCGCAACCGGGACAGGGGTACGAGCAGTACTTC	CASSSQPGQGYEQYF
TRBV20-1	many	TRBJ2-7	.	TGCAGTGCTAGAGGGGCAGGGGTTTCCTACGAGCAGTACTTC	CSARGAGVSYEQYF
TRBV29-1	many	TRBJ2-5	TRBD2	TGCAGCGTTGAAGGTGTAGCGGGGCGCCAAGAGACCCAGTACTTC	CSVEGVAGRQETQYF
TRBV7-4	many	TRBJ1-5	TRBD1	TGTGCCAGCAGCGCGACAGGGGGAGGTTCGAGCAATCAGCCCCAGCATTTT	CASSATGGGSSNQPQHF
TRBV6-2/TRBV6-3	many	TRBJ1-5	.	TGTGCCAGCAGTGTGGGACAACTGAATCAGCCCCAGCATTTT	CASSVGQLNQPQHF
TRBV11-3	many	TRBJ2-2	.	TGTGCCAGCAGTCCAGGGTCGAACACCGGGGAGCTGTTTTTT	CASSPGSNTGELFF
TRBV14	many	TRBJ1-1	.	TGTGCCAGCAGCCAAGATCAGGGCAGATGGAACACTGAAGCTTTCTTT	CASSQDQGRWNTEAFF
TRBV2	many	TRBJ1-1	.	TGTGCCAGCAGTGTTTCGGCCAACACTGAAGCTTTCTTT	CASSVSANTEAFF
TRBV6-5	many	TRBJ1-1	TRBD1	TGTGCCAGCAGGGTGGACAGGACGAACACTGAAGCTTTCTTT	CASRVDRTNTEAFF
TRBV19	few	TRBJ1-2	.	TGTGCCAGCCGCCGGCGAGACCTTAACTATGGCTACACCTTC	CASRRRDLNYGYTF
TRBV12-3/TRBV12-4	.	TRBJ1-1	.	TGTGCCAGCAGTGGGGACACCCGGACTTTCTTT	CASSGDTRTFF